This TCR beta chain was sequenced for a study of blood T cell repertoires in COVID-19. Study-wide context: Nucleic acid was either cDNA or gDNA, and it came from T cells, B-cell-depleted T cells, or PBMCs.

Germline-derived CDR1 and CDR2 are MDHEN and SYDVKM. The ends lost 8 bases at V and 0 bases at J; junction bases unmatched: 18. The CDR3 contains 18 residues. This clone was observed a single time. As handled by the study authors: Amplification of reference gene primers was used by the study to estimate nucleated cell counts. The method was immunoSEQ multiplex PCR; TCRdb's version includes in-frame clones alone and lacks a portion of them. Clone size and V and J calls were adopted from that table, with D and trimming inferred from the DNA. The table records about 59,000 clones, under 85% of them present only once.

The clonotype was recovered from a woman older than 75 with acute or convalescent COVID-19. V usage is TRBV28 and J usage is TRBJ2-7; 8 bases agree with TRBD1. The specimen was peripheral blood. CDR3 sequence: CASASGTGSFPSSYEQYF. Here the CDR3 DNA reads TGTGCCAGCGCGTCCGGGACAGGCTCTTTTCCCAGCTCCTACGAGCAGTACTTC.